The 26 T cell receptor beta chains reported below all come from one sample, sequenced in a study of T cell responses to AZD1222 COVID-19 vaccine. Measured with immunoSEQ multiplex PCR; TCRdb has only the in-frame clones, and not every one. This sample has approximately 130,000 clones; 80% to 95% occur once, and the top ten carry roughly 1%. The source was peripheral blood, collected 28 days after the second AZD1222 dose. The receptors originated from an adult who received the AZD1222 COVID-19 vaccine.

There are a few counts of this clone. The CDR3 here is CASSLNGGPNTEAFF. In DNA form, the CDR3 reads TGTGCCAGCAGCTTAAATGGGGGACCTAACACTGAAGCTTTCTTT. The chain uses TRBV7-6 and TRBJ1-1; a weak D match, TRBD1 (5 bases). The CDR3 totals 15 residues. CDR1 SGHVS and CDR2 FNYEAQ come from the germline V gene. The ends were cut back, 2 bases at V and 2 bases at J, with 12 bases in the middle.

V gene TRBV12-3 or TRBV12-4 combines with J gene TRBJ2-7; D is unresolved. V lost 1 base and J lost 3, with 4 bases in between. The length of the CDR3 is 12 residues. DNA of the CDR3: TGTGCCAGCAGTTTAGACTTCTACGAGCAGTACTTC. This gives the protein CASSLDFYEQYF.

A remark on this clone: Additional DNA sequences in this sample encode the identical CDR3. CDR3 region: CASSLLNEQFF. The CDR3 nucleotides are TGTGCCAGCAGTTTGCTCAATGAGCAGTTCTTC. The rearrangement uses TRBV12-3 or TRBV12-4 and TRBJ2-1; no clear D. The CDR3 is 11 residues long. The ends were cut back, 3 bases at V and 6 bases at J, with 3 bases in the middle.

V usage is TRBV5-1 and J usage is TRBJ1-6; unclear D gene. V lost 0 bases and J lost 0, with 7 bases in between. This CDR3 is 16 amino acids long. Germline V gives CDR1 SGHRS, CDR2 YFSETQ. CDR3 in amino acids: CASSLEVSSYNSPLHF. The DNA of the CDR3 is TGCGCCAGCAGCTTGGAGGTGAGCTCCTATAATTCACCCCTCCACTTT.

This chain joins TRBV2 and TRBJ2-6; 7 nucleotides agree with TRBD1. The CDR3 runs 15 residues. V shed 5 bases, J shed 4 bases, and the junction held 5 bases outside the gene matches. Germline V gene data show CDR1 as SNHLY and CDR2 as FYNNEI. CDR3 in amino acids: CASSPDRVGANVLTF. Written as DNA, the CDR3 is TGTGCCAGCAGTCCCGACAGGGTGGGGGCCAACGTCCTGACTTTC.

This clone showed up just once. This chain joins TRBV7-6 and TRBJ1-4; no clear D gene. Germline CDR1 is SGHVS and CDR2 is FNYEAQ. The CDR3 is 14 residues long. Trimming shortened V by 1 base and J by 3 bases, and 6 bases separated the two germline ends. The CDR3 sequence: CASSLGHPNEKLFF. DNA for the CDR3: TGTGCCAGCAGCTTAGGACACCCTAATGAAAAACTGTTTTTT.

J is TRBJ2-1 and V is TRBV9; D ambiguous. In germline, CDR1 is SGDLS, CDR2 YYNGEE. The CDR3 has 19 residues. The V end lost 3 bases, the J end lost 0 bases, and 22 bases lay between the germline ends. The CDR3 coding sequence is TGTGCCAGCAGCGCAATACTCGAATCGTGGTACGGCTCCTACAATGAGCAGTTCTTC. This sequence encodes CASSAILESWYGSYNEQFF.

J is TRBJ1-5 and V is TRBV19; D is possibly TRBD1 (6 bases). This CDR3 comprises 18 residues. V shed 6 bases and J shed 0 bases, with 21 bases lying between them. Germline CDR1 is LNHDA and CDR2 is SQIVND (reference sequence). The CDR3 region is CASSTGTRGGFSNQPQHF. CDR3 nucleotide sequence: TGTGCCAGTAGCACAGGGACCCGGGGAGGATTTAGCAATCAGCCCCAGCATTTT.

This clone was observed a single time. The genes are TRBV18 and TRBJ1-5; D remains unclear. CDR3 length equals 14 residues. From germline, CDR1 is KGHSH and CDR2 LQKENI. V lost 2 bases and J lost 4, with 9 bases in between. DNA of the CDR3: TGTGCCAGCTCACCAGCTAATAAAAATCAGCCCCAGCATTTT. Translated, it gives CASSPANKNQPQHF.

The chain links TRBV4-1 to TRBJ2-5; D gene ambiguous. Trimming shortened V by 3 bases and J by 5 bases, and 4 bases separated the two germline ends. The CDR3 is 11 residues long. Germline assignment: CDR1 MGHRA and CDR2 YSYEKL. CDR3 region: CASSHGETQYF. In DNA form, the CDR3 reads TGCGCCAGCAGCCACGGTGAGACCCAGTACTTC.

The V and J genes are TRBV9 and TRBJ1-2, with unresolved D. Germline values: CDR1 SGDLS, CDR2 YYNGEE. With 4 bases removed from V and 5 bases from J, the gap between germline ends came to 9 bases. This CDR3 comprises 12 residues. The CDR3 protein is CASSPSGYGYTF. The CDR3 coding sequence is TGTGCCAGCAGCCCCTCGGGATATGGCTACACCTTC.

The rearrangement links TRBV7-2 to TRBJ2-7, with D possibly called TRBD1 or TRBD2 (5 bases each). The CDR3 has 15 amino acids. CDR1 and CDR2 (germline): SGHTA, FQGNSA. V gave up 4 bases and J gave up 2 bases, with 15 bases separating them. Here the CDR3 reads CASSSTTGAPYEQYF. The CDR3, as DNA: TGTGCCAGCAGCTCCACAACCGGGGCCCCCTACGAGCAGTACTTC.

V and J are TRBV5-1 and TRBJ1-2, with D possibly TRBD1 on 5 matching bases. Germline CDR1 reads SGHRS; CDR2 reads YFSETQ. V was cut by 0 bases and J by 8 bases, with 20 bases left in between. This CDR3 region has 16 residues. This CDR3 reads CASSLAVGTGTGGYTF. Here the CDR3 DNA reads TGCGCCAGCAGCTTGGCCGTCGGTACAGGCACGGGGGGCTACACCTTC.

The CDR3 DNA is TGTGCCAGCAGCACATCACAGGGAGGGCCCTACAATGAGCAGTTCTTC. Its protein is CASSTSQGGPYNEQFF. The chain has TRBV7-2 and TRBJ2-1, with D maybe TRBD2 (7 bases). The V end lost 5 bases, the J end lost 2 bases, and 16 bases lay between the germline ends. The length of the CDR3 is 16 residues. Germline loops: CDR1 SGHTA, CDR2 FQGNSA. The complete variable domain, with remaining parts taken from reference TRBV7-2 and TRBJ2-1, reads GAGVSQSPSNKVTEKGKDVELRCDPISGHTALYWYRQSLGQGLEFLIYFQGNSAPDKSGLPSDRFSAERTGGSVSTLTIQRTQQEDSAVYLCASSTSQGGPYNEQFFGPGTRLTVL.

This chain links TRBV5-6 with TRBJ1-1, with D unclear. V was trimmed by 2 bases and J by 3 bases, leaving 11 bases between them. The CDR3 totals 14 residues. The germline V gene has CDR1 SGHDT and CDR2 YYEEEE. The CDR3 DNA follows: TGTGCCAGCAGCTTACCGGTGGTCCACACTGAAGCTTTCTTT. This sequence encodes CASSLPVVHTEAFF.

V is TRBV30 and J is TRBJ2-2; TRBD1 might be the D (5 bases). The V gene's germline CDR1 is GTSNPN and CDR2 SVGIG (reference sequence). This CDR3 is built from 14 residues. V was shortened by 2 bases and J by 6 bases, with 13 bases between the two germline ends. In DNA form, the CDR3 reads TGTGCCTGGAGTCTGGGGCAGATACCCGGGGAGCTGTTTTTT. This translates into CAWSLGQIPGELFF.

The chain is built from TRBV18 and TRBJ2-2; tentatively, D is TRBD2 (5 bases). This CDR3 comprises 17 residues. Trimming took off 0 bases at V and 1 base at J, with 12 bases between the two ends. CDR1 and CDR2 (germline): KGHSH, LQKENI. For the CDR3, the DNA is TGTGCCAGCTCACCACCGGTCGAGGGCCGGAACACCGGGGAGCTGTTTTTT. Translated, it gives CASSPPVEGRNTGELFF.

This clone has more than one count but fewer than ten. The rearrangement links TRBV11-2 to TRBJ2-1, with D maybe TRBD1 (5 bases). Germline lookup yields CDR1 SGHAT and CDR2 FQNNGV. CDR3 size: 15 residues. The V and J ends lost 1 base and 2 bases respectively, with 9 bases between them. Here the CDR3 reads CASSLGRVPYNEQFF. Here the CDR3 DNA reads TGTGCCAGCAGCTTAGGCAGGGTACCCTACAATGAGCAGTTCTTC.

This clone was seen just once. The genes are TRBV5-6 and TRBJ2-3, with 10 bases identical to TRBD1. The trim removed 4 bases at V and 0 bases at J, leaving 2 bases unmatched. The CDR3 spans 15 residues. Germline CDR1 reads SGHDT; CDR2 reads YYEEEE. CDR3 protein: CASSPGQGSTDTQYF. CDR3 coding DNA: TGTGCCAGCAGCCCGGGACAGGGGAGCACAGATACGCAGTATTTT.

V and J are TRBV24-1 and TRBJ2-1; weak D call: TRBD1 (7 bases). The CDR3 extends over 15 amino acids. Per germline, CDR1 KGHDR and CDR2 SFDVKD. V lost 4 bases and J lost 9, with 18 bases in between. The CDR3 region is CATSDQDRVGGEQFF. CDR3 DNA: TGTGCCACCAGTGACCAAGACAGGGTGGGGGGTGAGCAGTTCTTC.

This sequence joins TRBV5-3 and TRBJ1-1, with 7 bases that match TRBD1. TRBV5-3 is sorted into the ORF group, with uncertain function. This CDR3 spans 14 amino acids. After removal of 4 bases from V and 1 base from J, the junction contained 4 bases not matched to a gene. The CDR3 spells CARSAGQRNTEAFF. CDR3 DNA: TGTGCCAGAAGCGCGGGACAGAGGAACACTGAAGCTTTCTTT.

The chain links TRBV15 to TRBJ2-3, with D possibly being TRBD2 (5 bases). Germline CDR1 reads LNHNV; CDR2 reads YYDKDF (reference sequence). V lost 10 bases and J 5 bases, leaving 22 bases between the germline ends. The CDR3 extends over 15 amino acids. The CDR3 is CAIGVEGASGDTQYF. The CDR3 region has the DNA TGTGCCATTGGGGTCGAGGGCGCCTCCGGAGATACGCAGTATTTT.

The gene calls are TRBV6-5 and TRBJ2-3; D remains unclear. In germline, CDR1 is MNHEY, CDR2 SVGAGI. The CDR3 covers 11 residues. The V gene lost 7 bases and the J gene lost 6 bases, with 8 bases spanning the gap. The CDR3 loop is CASNVGDTQYF. The CDR3 region has the DNA TGTGCCAGCAATGTGGGGGATACGCAGTATTTT.

This chain links TRBV18 with TRBJ2-7, with 11 bases that match TRBD1. Germline CDR1 reads KGHSH; CDR2 reads LQKENI. The CDR3 totals 15 residues. Germline trimming cut 6 bases from V and 2 bases from J; bases unmatched to any gene: 6. CDR3 loop: CASSPGTGGTYEQYF. In DNA form, the CDR3 reads TGTGCCAGCTCGCCCGGGACAGGGGGGACCTACGAGCAGTACTTC. The full variable domain, rest sourced from reference TRBV18 and TRBJ2-7, is NAGVMQNPRHLVRRRGQEARLRCSPMKGHSHVYWYRQLPEEGLKFMVYLQKENIIDESGMPKERFSAEFPKEGPSILRIQQVVRGDSAAYFCASSPGTGGTYEQYFGPGTRLTVT.

V and J are TRBV10-3 and TRBJ2-1; D may correspond to TRBD1 or TRBD2 (6 bases each). The CDR3 is made up of 14 amino acids. Germline CDR1 reads ENHRY; CDR2 reads SYGVKD. V was shortened by 4 bases and J by 4 bases, with 11 bases between the two germline ends. CDR3 loop: CAISVGGLYNEQFF. The CDR3, as DNA: TGTGCCATCAGTGTAGGGGGGCTTTACAATGAGCAGTTCTTC.

A single count supports this clone. V is TRBV14 and J is TRBJ2-2, with D tentatively TRBD2 (5 bases). Trimming left V 1 base short and J 1 base short, with 10 bases between. There are 16 residues in the CDR3. CDR1 SGHDN and CDR2 FVKESK come from the germline V gene. The CDR3 loop reads CASSQVWGVNTGELFF. CDR3 nucleotides: TGTGCCAGCAGCCAAGTTTGGGGAGTGAACACCGGGGAGCTGTTTTTT.